This TCR beta chain was profiled in a study of T cell repertoires in cytomegalovirus infection. Across the study: CMV epitopes used comprised recently identified HLA-C-restricted ones and well-studied HLA-B-restricted ones. Signatures in public TCR beta sequences pointed to both CMV infection and matching HLA type.

In its sample, this clonotype was seen many times. The antigen is undetermined. Germline V gene lookup returns CDR1 MNHEY and CDR2 SMNVEV (reference sequence). Trimming removed 6 bases from V and 4 bases from J, with 10 bases in between. The CDR3 is 13 amino acids. TCRdb reprocessed the reads with MiXCR, giving one entry per CDR3 protein. The table has roughly 920,000 distinct CDR3 sequences, 30% to 40% seen once; the top ten hold 13%. Overall study findings and caveats: Carriers of CMV and the relevant HLA type were discriminated by public TCR beta frequency. What dominated the ex vivo response were HLA-C-restricted CMV-specific TCR beta clonotypes.

This chain links TRBV27 with TRBJ2-1; weak D call: TRBD1 (5 bases). The clonotype comes from a human donor in good health (CMV status not recorded). Some clones in this sample may be carry-over from other donors' samples. Sequencing used cultured CD8+ T cells from PBMCs, obtained from culture after CMV antigen stimulation. The CDR3 bases are TGTGCCAGCAGCTTAGGGGTTTACAATGAGCAGTTCTTC. Protein sequence: CASSLGVYNEQFF.